The sequence of this T cell receptor beta chain was determined in a study of response to subunit inactivated influenza vaccine listed by TCRdb under 2018. At the level of the whole study: Deep quantitative profiling of the T cell receptor repertoire was used in the study to follow responses to a trivalent subunit inactivated influenza vaccine.

As concerns this clonotype: It has no known antigen specificity. No much larger clone is present one base from it, and per-base qualities are unavailable.

There are 17 amino acids in the CDR3, from cysteine to phenylalanine inclusive. The retained sequence is limited to the CDR3, 51 bases, with the frame set at the first base. V loses 1 base of germline sequence and J loses 0 bases, and the interval between the two ends is 18 bases. In the germline V gene (reference sequence), CDR1 corresponds to DFQATT and CDR2 to SNEGSKA. Library prep was done by RT-PCR. Sequenced on an Illumina HiSeq 2500. Through fastp at Q25 and MiXCR, TCRdb rebuilt clones from the public reads, retaining in-frame beta chains. Duplicate CDR3 protein sequences are folded into a single record with the most common DNA and genes. Present in this sample are about 300,000 distinct CDR3 sequences, 20% to 25% of which were seen just once. Jointly, the top ten make up around 9.6% of the sample. Findings and caveats that apply to the study as a whole: It was suggested by the authors that each seasonal influenza vaccination may recruit only a limited number of new T cells.

This sequence was found in a man aged 50 to 69 who received an inactivated influenza vaccine. Donor details come from another sample of the same person, matched by shared clones. Recombination joined TRBV20-1 with TRBJ2-5; too little of a D gene remains to name it. The input for sequencing was PBMCs from blood, taken 21 months after vaccination. This receptor carries the CDR3 CSARVPPGSVDQETQYF. In nucleotide form, the sequence is TGCAGTGCTAGAGTGCCCCCCGGTTCGGTAGACCAAGAGACCCAGTACTTC.